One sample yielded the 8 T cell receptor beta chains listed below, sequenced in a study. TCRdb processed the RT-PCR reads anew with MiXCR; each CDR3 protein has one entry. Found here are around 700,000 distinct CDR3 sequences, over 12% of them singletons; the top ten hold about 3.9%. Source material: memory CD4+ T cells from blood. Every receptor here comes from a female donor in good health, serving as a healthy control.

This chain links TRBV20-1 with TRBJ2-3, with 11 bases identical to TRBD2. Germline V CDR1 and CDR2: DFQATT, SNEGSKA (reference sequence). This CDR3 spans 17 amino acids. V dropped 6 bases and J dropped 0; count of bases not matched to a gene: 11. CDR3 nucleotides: TGCAGTGCGGCGACTAGCGGGAAGGGTCATAGCACAGATACGCAGTATTTT. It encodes CSAATSGKGHSTDTQYF.

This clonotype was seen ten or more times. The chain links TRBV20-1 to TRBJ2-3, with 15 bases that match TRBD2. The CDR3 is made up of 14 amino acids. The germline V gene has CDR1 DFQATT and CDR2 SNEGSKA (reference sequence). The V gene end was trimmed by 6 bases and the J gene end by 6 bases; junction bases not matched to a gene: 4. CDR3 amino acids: CSANGLAGGDTQYF. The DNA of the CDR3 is TGCAGTGCAAACGGACTAGCGGGAGGGGATACGCAGTATTTT.

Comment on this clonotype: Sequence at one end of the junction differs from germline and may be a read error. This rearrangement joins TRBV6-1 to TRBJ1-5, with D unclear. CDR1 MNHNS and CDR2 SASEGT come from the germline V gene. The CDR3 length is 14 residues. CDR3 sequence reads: CASTPGNSDQPQHF. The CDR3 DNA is TGTGCCAGCACCCCCGGGAATAGCGATCAGCCCCAGCATTTT.

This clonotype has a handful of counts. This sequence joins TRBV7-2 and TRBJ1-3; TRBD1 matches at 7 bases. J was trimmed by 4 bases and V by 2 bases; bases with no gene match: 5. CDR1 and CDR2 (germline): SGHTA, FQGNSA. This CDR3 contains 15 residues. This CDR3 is CASSLNTGVGNTIYF. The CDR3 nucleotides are TGTGCCAGCAGCTTAAACACAGGGGTCGGAAACACCATATATTTT. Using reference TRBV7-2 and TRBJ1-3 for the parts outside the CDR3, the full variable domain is GAGVSQSPSNKVTEKGKDVELRCDPISGHTALYWYRQSLGQGLEFLIYFQGNSAPDKSGLPSDRFSAERTGGSVSTLTIQRTQQEDSAVYLCASSLNTGVGNTIYFGEGSWLTVV.

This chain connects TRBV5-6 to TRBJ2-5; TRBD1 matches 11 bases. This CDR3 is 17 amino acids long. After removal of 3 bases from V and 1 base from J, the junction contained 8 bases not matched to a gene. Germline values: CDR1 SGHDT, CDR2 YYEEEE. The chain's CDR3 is CASSSRPGTGGQETQYF. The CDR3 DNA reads TGTGCCAGCAGCTCCCGTCCCGGGACAGGGGGCCAAGAGACCCAGTACTTC. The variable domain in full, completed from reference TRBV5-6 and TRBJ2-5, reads DAGVTQSPTHLIKTRGQQVTLRCSPKSGHDTVSWYQQALGQGPQFIFQYYEEEERQRGNFPDRFSGHQFPNYSSELNVNALLLGDSALYLCASSSRPGTGGQETQYFGPGTRLLVL.

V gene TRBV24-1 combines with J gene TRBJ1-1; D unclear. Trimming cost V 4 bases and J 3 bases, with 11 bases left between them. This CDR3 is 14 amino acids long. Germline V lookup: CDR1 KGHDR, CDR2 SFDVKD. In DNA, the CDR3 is TGTGCCACCAGTGACAGACCCCCCGACACTGAAGCTTTCTTT. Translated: CATSDRPPDTEAFF.

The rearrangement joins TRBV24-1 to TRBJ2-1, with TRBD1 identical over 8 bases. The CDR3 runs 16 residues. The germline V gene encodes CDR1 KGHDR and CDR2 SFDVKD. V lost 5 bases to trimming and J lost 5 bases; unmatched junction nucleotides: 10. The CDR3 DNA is TGTGCCACCAGTGGTCTGTACAGGGGGTCCAACAATGAGCAGTTCTTC. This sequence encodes CATSGLYRGSNNEQFF.

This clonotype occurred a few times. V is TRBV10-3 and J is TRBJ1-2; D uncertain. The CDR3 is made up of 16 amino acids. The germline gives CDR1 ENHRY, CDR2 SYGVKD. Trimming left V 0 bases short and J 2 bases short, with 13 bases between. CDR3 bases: TGTGCCATCAGTGAGTCGATTGCTCTGGGGAACTATGGCTACACCTTC. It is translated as CAISESIALGNYGYTF.